Each of the 18 T cell receptor beta chains below was sequenced from the same sample in a study of PD-1 blockade in classical Hodgkin lymphoma. TCRdb keeps only in-frame clones here, not all; method: immunoSEQ multiplex PCR. The sample includes tens of thousands of clones, 89% seen only once; the top ten take 22%. Each of the patients experienced relapse following autologous stem cell transplantation, and their brentuximab vedotin exposure differed. The input for sequencing was peripheral blood mononuclear cells (PBMCs), taken at baseline. Receptor source: a human donor with classical Hodgkin lymphoma.

The rearrangement joins TRBV2 to TRBJ2-7, with TRBD1 as a possible D gene (6 bases). Trimming took 10 bases from V and 8 from J, leaving 21 bases between them. Germline V CDR1 and CDR2: SNHLY, FYNNEI. The CDR3 contains 13 residues. In nucleotides, the CDR3 is TGTGCCACCCTTACAGGGACCCTACGGAAGCAGTACTTC. As protein: CATLTGTLRKQYF.

Worth noting for this clone: This CDR3 is missing its conserved last phenylalanine or tryptophan, likely due to a read error. The DNA is left out, because the CDR3 cannot be placed on it with certainty; the CDR3 is given as TCRdb lists it. CDR3: CASSPDSFY. J is TRBJ2-4 and V is TRBV7-2; the table's D call TRBD1 went unverified against the DNA. Germline V gene sequence: CDR1 SGHTA, CDR2 FQGNSA. Ends included, the CDR3 has 9 residues.

The chain combines TRBV4-1 with TRBJ2-5, with D possibly TRBD1 on 6 matching bases. The germline CDR1 and CDR2 sequences are MGHRA and YSYEKL. V lost 3 bases and J 4 bases, leaving 18 bases between the germline ends. The CDR3 extends over 16 amino acids. In nucleotides, the CDR3 is TGCGCCAGCAGCCATCCGGGACATCTGTTGGGAGAGACCCAGTACTTC. Its protein is CASSHPGHLLGETQYF.

The V gene is TRBV30, the J gene TRBJ1-2, with D unresolved. V was pared by 5 bases and J by 0 bases, with 13 bases between. The CDR3 sequence is 14 residues long. In germline, CDR1 is GTSNPN, CDR2 SVGIG (reference sequence). In DNA, the CDR3 is TGTGCCTGGGGCGAGGGCGTAGCTAACTATGGCTACACCTTC. Residues: CAWGEGVANYGYTF.

The chain couples TRBV15 to TRBJ2-1; 9 bases align to TRBD2. This CDR3 region has 15 residues. Per germline, CDR1 LNHNV and CDR2 YYDKDF (reference sequence). With 5 bases clipped from V and 6 bases from J, the junction kept 8 bases outside the gene matches. The CDR3 coding sequence is TGTGCCACCAGCTTAGGGCTAGCGGGGATCAATGAGCAGTTCTTC. This gives the protein CATSLGLAGINEQFF.

This chain uses TRBV5-1 with TRBJ1-4; 9 bases fit TRBD1. Germline CDR1 and CDR2: SGHRS and YFSETQ. V lost 2 bases to trimming and J lost 8 bases; unmatched junction nucleotides: 4. This CDR3 spans 14 amino acids. The CDR3 DNA reads TGCGCCAGCAGCTTAAGACAGGGGGAGGAAAAACTGTTTTTT. Its translation: CASSLRQGEEKLFF.

J is TRBJ2-4 and V is TRBV11-2; D not certain. Trimming took off 0 bases at V and 2 bases at J, with 8 bases between the two ends. The CDR3 is made up of 15 amino acids. CDR1 SGHAT and CDR2 FQNNGV come from the germline V gene. The CDR3 DNA reads as TGTGCCAGCAGCTTAGAGCTAGATTCCAAAAACATTCAGTACTTC. Its translation: CASSLELDSKNIQYF.

This rearrangement joins TRBV6-1 to TRBJ2-5; possible D gene TRBD2, 6 bases. The CDR3 length is 16 residues. CDR1 MNHNS and CDR2 SASEGT come from the germline V gene. Trimming stripped 0 bases from V and 4 bases from J, with 15 bases between. CDR3 bases: TGTGCCAGCAGTGAAGCTCCCGGGGGAATCTTAGAGACCCAGTACTTC. Protein product: CASSEAPGGILETQYF.

This chain joins TRBV2 and TRBJ2-6; either TRBD1 or TRBD2 may supply D (5 bases each). The V and J ends lost 5 bases and 0 bases respectively, with 17 bases between them. The CDR3 is 18 residues long. In germline, CDR1 is SNHLY, CDR2 FYNNEI. CDR3 nucleotides: TGTGCCAGCAGTTCCGGGACGGTCATCAGCTCTGGGGCCAACGTCCTGACTTTC. It codes for CASSSGTVISSGANVLTF.

The chain employs TRBV28 and TRBJ2-7, with a tentative D call TRBD2 (6 bases). Trimming cost V 2 bases and J 11 bases, with 19 bases left between them. The CDR3 has 14 residues. Germline assignment: CDR1 MDHEN and CDR2 SYDVKM. Written as DNA, the CDR3 is TGTGCCAGCAGTTTAGCTGGGACTCCGAAGGAAGAGTACTTC. It specifies CASSLAGTPKEEYF.

J is TRBJ1-2 and V is TRBV28, with TRBD1 matching over 9 bases. This CDR3 comprises 19 residues. The germline V gene encodes CDR1 MDHEN and CDR2 SYDVKM. Germline trimming cut 4 bases from V and 5 bases from J; bases unmatched to any gene: 20. This CDR3 is CASSYGLLGGGQGWYGYTF. The CDR3 region has the DNA TGTGCCAGCAGTTACGGATTATTGGGCGGTGGACAGGGGTGGTATGGCTACACCTTC.

J is TRBJ1-5 and V is TRBV4-1; 8 bases line up with TRBD1. Germline CDR1 reads MGHRA; CDR2 reads YSYEKL. The V segment lost 0 bases and the J segment 7 bases; nucleotides outside the gene matches: 11. This CDR3 is built from 17 residues. The DNA for the CDR3 is TGCGCCAGCAGCCAAGATCTCCCCGGGACAGGCCCCCAGCCCCAGCATTTT. As protein: CASSQDLPGTGPQPQHF.

The rearrangement uses TRBV5-1 and TRBJ1-4; D is unclear. Germline V gene data show CDR1 as SGHRS and CDR2 as YFSETQ. The CDR3 totals 19 residues. The V and J ends lost 0 bases and 2 bases respectively, with 20 bases between them. CDR3 coding DNA: TGCGCCAGCAGCTTGGTGGCCCAAAGGGCGCGCCCGACTAATGAAAAACTGTTTTTT. Protein: CASSLVAQRARPTNEKLFF.

V and J are TRBV29-1 and TRBJ1-1, with 7 bases fitting TRBD1. The V gene's germline CDR1 is SQVTM and CDR2 ANQGSEA. The CDR3 has 14 residues. V lost 6 bases, J lost 3 bases, and 10 bases stayed unmatched. Written as DNA, the CDR3 is TGCAGCGTCAAACCCAGGGGGTTGGACACTGAAGCTTTCTTT. Its translation is CSVKPRGLDTEAFF.

The J gene is TRBJ2-7, the V gene TRBV19; possibly TRBD1 or TRBD2 for D (5 bases each). Trimming cost V 9 bases and J 1 base, with 13 bases left between them. CDR1 and CDR2 from the germline V gene are LNHDA and SQIVND (reference sequence). CDR3 length: 13 residues. In DNA, the CDR3 is TGTGCCAGCAGCGTCGGGGCATCCTACGAGCAGTACTTC. It codes for CASSVGASYEQYF.

This clone has just a few counts. The chain joins TRBV10-1 to TRBJ2-1; D is possibly TRBD1 or TRBD2 (5 bases each). Germline values: CDR1 WNHNN, CDR2 SYGVQD (reference sequence). This CDR3 comprises 18 residues. Trimming took off 3 bases at V and 6 bases at J, with 24 bases between the two ends. The CDR3 DNA reads as TGCGCCAGCAGTGACTCCGACAGCGGACCCCGCAGGATCAATGAGCAGTTCTTC. Translation gives CASSDSDSGPRRINEQFF.

The chain couples TRBV2 to TRBJ2-5; 9 nucleotides match TRBD2. This CDR3 has 12 residues. After removal of 7 bases from V and 5 bases from J, the junction contained 2 bases not matched to a gene. CDR1 and CDR2 from the germline V gene are SNHLY and FYNNEI. In DNA form, the CDR3 reads TGTGCCAGCAAAGCGGGAGGCGAGACCCAGTACTTC. Its translation: CASKAGGETQYF.

The chain joins TRBV29-1 to TRBJ1-5; 12 bases map to TRBD1. V lost 6 bases and J lost 4; bases outside the gene matches: 4. The CDR3 sequence is 14 residues long. The germline CDR1 and CDR2 sequences are SQVTM and ANQGSEA. The CDR3 region has the DNA TGCAGCGTGGGACAGGGGGCTCTTAATCAGCCCCAGCATTTT. It codes for CSVGQGALNQPQHF. Complete variable domain (other parts from reference TRBV29-1 and TRBJ1-5): SAVISQKPSRDICQRGTSLTIQCQVDSQVTMMFWYRQQPGQSLTLIATANQGSEATYESGFVIDKFPISRPNLTFSTLTVSNMSPEDSSIYLCSVGQGALNQPQHFGDGTRLSIL.